Following are 16 T cell receptor beta chains from one sample sequenced in a study of blood T cell repertoires in COVID-19. TCRdb's table, derived via immunoSEQ multiplex PCR, lists solely in-frame clones and lacks some. The table records 130,000 to 150,000 clones, 88% of them present only once. The sample taken for sequencing was peripheral blood. The receptor set was obtained from a man aged 45-65 years with active or convalescent COVID-19.

This clone occurred once. The chain is built from TRBV11-2 and TRBJ2-7; unclear D gene. Looked up from germline, CDR1 is SGHAT and CDR2 is FQNNGV. This CDR3 comprises 14 residues. Trimming removed 1 base at V and 0 bases at J, with 7 bases between. CDR3 nucleotides: TGTGCCAGCAGCTTAGGGGCGCTCTCCTACGAGCAGTACTTC. It codes for CASSLGALSYEQYF.

The CDR3 sequence: CASSLRTGPNQPQHF. In DNA, the CDR3 is TGTGCCAGCAGTTTAAGGACAGGGCCCAATCAGCCCCAGCATTTT. The chain is built from TRBV28 and TRBJ1-5; TRBD1 agrees at 8 bases. Germline V lookup: CDR1 MDHEN, CDR2 SYDVKM. The junction had 3 bases not matched to a gene; V was cut back by 2 bases and J by 3 bases. The CDR3 has 15 amino acids.

The V and J genes are TRBV5-4 and TRBJ2-4, with D unresolved. The CDR3 runs 13 residues. V was trimmed by 0 bases and J by 7 bases, leaving 8 bases between them. Germline CDR1 reads SGHNT; CDR2 reads YYREEE (reference sequence). The CDR3 nucleotides are TGTGCCAGCAGCTTGGATCTGGGCAACATTCAGTACTTC. It yields the protein CASSLDLGNIQYF.

The chain has TRBV9 and TRBJ2-1, with D perhaps TRBD2 (6 bases). Germline CDR1 SGDLS, CDR2 YYNGEE. Trimming shortened V by 2 bases and J by 12 bases, and 21 bases separated the two germline ends. The CDR3 length is 15 residues. The CDR3 sequence is CASSVRDSSYQWQFF. The CDR3 coding sequence is TGTGCCAGCAGCGTCCGGGACTCCTCGTATCAATGGCAGTTCTTC. Combining the CDR3 with reference TRBV9 and TRBJ2-1 gives the whole variable domain DSGVTQTPKHLITATGQRVTLRCSPRSGDLSVYWYQQSLDQGLQFLIQYYNGEERAKGNILERFSAQQFPDLHSELNLSSLELGDSALYFCASSVRDSSYQWQFFGPGTRLTVL.

The rearrangement uses TRBV6-5 and TRBJ2-3; 11 nucleotides align to TRBD1. V gave up 5 bases and J gave up 6 bases; unmatched junction bases: 4. Germline loops: CDR1 MNHEY, CDR2 SVGAGI. CDR3 length: 14 residues. In DNA, the CDR3 is TGTGCCAGCAGTCCGGACAGGGGGCACGATACGCAGTATTTT. As protein: CASSPDRGHDTQYF.

The CDR3 nucleotides are TGTGCCACCAAGGACAACACCTACGAGCAGTACTTC. Translation gives CATKDNTYEQYF. The chain couples TRBV6-5 to TRBJ2-7, with a tentative D call TRBD1 (5 bases). The germline gives CDR1 MNHEY, CDR2 SVGAGI. V was pared by 10 bases and J by 2 bases, with 12 bases between. The CDR3 is made up of 12 amino acids.

The chain employs TRBV11-2 and TRBJ2-5; D ambiguous. This CDR3 contains 15 residues. V was clipped by 5 bases and J by 7 bases, with 20 bases between them. Germline V gene lookup returns CDR1 SGHAT and CDR2 FQNNGV. The CDR3 DNA is TGTGCCAGCAGCGAAGAGAACGCGTTACGTCGGACCCAGTACTTC. Residues: CASSEENALRRTQYF.

This clone came up a few times. The rearrangement links TRBV28 to TRBJ2-3; 10 nucleotides agree with TRBD1. The CDR3 covers 16 residues. The germline gives CDR1 MDHEN, CDR2 SYDVKM. V lost 3 bases, J lost 1 base, and 4 bases stayed unmatched. CDR3 nucleotides: TGTGCCAGCAGTTTCGGGACAGGGGTCGGCACAGATACGCAGTATTTT. It specifies CASSFGTGVGTDTQYF.

V usage is TRBV19 and J usage is TRBJ1-2; maybe TRBD1 (6 bases). The V gene lost 7 bases and the J gene lost 4 bases, with 19 bases spanning the gap. Germline CDR1 is LNHDA and CDR2 is SQIVND (reference sequence). This CDR3 contains 15 residues. The CDR3 region is CASTHGPGATYGYTF. The CDR3 coding sequence is TGTGCCAGTACTCACGGGCCAGGGGCTACCTATGGCTACACCTTC.

This chain connects TRBV4-3 to TRBJ2-7; 9 bases align to TRBD2. Trimming took 1 base from V and 4 from J; bases not matched to a gene: 2. CDR1 and CDR2 from the germline V gene are LGHNA and YSLEER. This CDR3 is 14 amino acids long. The CDR3, as DNA: TGCGCCAGCAGCCAAGGACTAGCGGAATACGAGCAGTACTTC. Protein: CASSQGLAEYEQYF.

A single count supports this clone. This chain links TRBV27 with TRBJ2-1; 8 positions agree with TRBD2. In germline, CDR1 is MNHEY, CDR2 SMNVEV (reference sequence). This CDR3 has 14 amino acids. The ends lost 3 bases at V and 9 bases at J; junction bases unmatched: 7. The CDR3 DNA reads TGTGCCAGCAGTTTCCCGGGAGGGGGGCGTGAGCAGTTCTTC. This gives the protein CASSFPGGGREQFF.

V is TRBV7-9 and J is TRBJ2-5, with D possibly TRBD2 on 6 matching bases. The CDR3 loop spans 15 amino acids. Trimming shortened V by 4 bases and J by 2 bases, and 14 bases separated the two germline ends. Germline V gene sequence: CDR1 SEHNR, CDR2 FQNEAQ (reference sequence). CDR3 protein: CASSYYPGGQETQYF. The CDR3, as DNA: TGTGCCAGCAGCTATTATCCCGGGGGTCAAGAGACCCAGTACTTC.

This clone was counted between two and nine times. CDR3 DNA sequence: TGCGCCAGCAGCTTGGCCGGCGGGAGAAACACCGGGGAGCTGTTTTTT. Protein product: CASSLAGGRNTGELFF. The chain joins TRBV5-1 to TRBJ2-2; 7 bases map to TRBD2. J gave up 2 bases and V 0 bases, and 4 bases lay outside the gene matches. Germline assignment: CDR1 SGHRS and CDR2 YFSETQ. This CDR3 has 16 amino acids.

CDR3 DNA sequence: TGTGCCAGCCGGGACTCCCGCCGGGGCAATCAGCCCCAGCATTTT. As protein: CASRDSRRGNQPQHF. The rearrangement uses TRBV19 and TRBJ1-5, with D perhaps matching TRBD1 (5 bases). Germline V CDR1 and CDR2: LNHDA, SQIVND (reference sequence). This CDR3 is 15 amino acids long. Trimming left V 9 bases short and J 2 bases short, with 17 bases between. Drawing the rest from reference TRBV19 and TRBJ1-5, the complete variable domain is DGGITQSPKYLFRKEGQNVTLSCEQNLNHDAMYWYRQDPGQGLRLIYYSQIVNDFQKGDIAEGYSVSREKKESFPLTVTSAQKNPTAFYLCASRDSRRGNQPQHFGDGTRLSIL.

This clone came up once. The rearrangement links TRBV28 to TRBJ1-4; TRBD1 agrees at 9 bases. The CDR3 is made up of 16 amino acids. V lost 6 bases to trimming and J lost 3 bases; unmatched junction nucleotides: 8. Germline CDR1 reads MDHEN; CDR2 reads SYDVKM. The CDR3 sequence is CASRSHRGPPNEKLFF. CDR3 coding DNA: TGTGCCAGCAGGTCTCACAGGGGGCCCCCTAATGAAAAACTGTTTTTT. The full variable domain, rest sourced from reference TRBV28 and TRBJ1-4, is DVKVTQSSRYLVKRTGEKVFLECVQDMDHENMFWYRQDPGLGLRLIYFSYDVKMKEKGDIPEGYSVSREKKERFSLILESASTNQTSMYLCASRSHRGPPNEKLFFGSGTQLSVL.

CDR3 region: CAPRGQLAYEQYF. The CDR3 region has the DNA TGTGCCCCCAGAGGACAGTTAGCCTACGAGCAGTACTTC. The genes are TRBV27 and TRBJ2-7; D is possibly TRBD1 (6 bases). Germline values: CDR1 MNHEY, CDR2 SMNVEV (reference sequence). CDR3 length: 13 residues. V lost 11 bases and J lost 2, with 16 bases in between.